This T cell receptor beta chain was retrieved from a study of CD4 T cells in relation to SARS-CoV-2 and coronaviruses. Study-level background: After approximately 10 days of antigen culture, PBMC TCR beta CDR3s were sequenced. The negative reference was HIV-1 Nef peptide pool or peptide-free culture. Study-level results: Approximately 65% of donors had memory CD4+ clonotypes crossrecognizing SARS-CoV-2 and common cold coronavirus spike.

To note about this clone: The antigen is unknown.

Trimming left V 11 bases short and J 5 bases short, with 16 bases between. CDR3 length: 12 amino acids. Germline V CDR1 and CDR2: MDHEN, SYDVKM. CD4+ T cells from unexposed donors were obtained before the COVID-19 pandemic (2011-2018). Isolation of CD4+ T cells took place after roughly nine days in culture. Half the medium was replaced with IL-2 medium on days 3 and 7. Clones were read by immunoSEQ multiplex PCR, and TCRdb kept only the in-frame ones, dropping some. The sample yields 20,000 to 25,000 clones, about 70% seen once. The TCR comes from a human donor in good health. The rearrangement links TRBV28 to TRBJ2-7; D possibly corresponds to TRBD1 (6 bases). The sequencing sample was made of CD4+ T cells from PBMCs, cultured in vitro. The CDR3 region is CAAQAAGDEQYF. CDR3 DNA sequence: TGTGCCGCCCAGGCGGCAGGGGACGAGCAGTACTTC.